These 30 T cell receptor beta chains came from one sample sequenced in a study of T cells in Graves' hyperthyroidism and ophthalmopathy. TCR beta CDR3 regions were amplified from RNA transcripts. An initial round of RT-PCR targeting the TCR CDR3 relied on the HTBI primer set. A single record per CDR3 protein comes from TCRdb applying MiXCR to the multiplex PCR reads. The table lists some 490,000 distinct CDR3 sequences, 16% of them singletons. Sequenced sample: blood. The origin of the receptors is a woman aged 25 to 39 with Graves' ophthalmopathy.

This clonotype was seen at least ten times. V is TRBV28 and J is TRBJ2-7, with D possibly being TRBD2 (6 bases). CDR1 and CDR2 (germline): MDHEN, SYDVKM. V was shortened by 7 bases and J by 4 bases, with 20 bases between the two germline ends. CDR3 length: 15 residues. As DNA, the CDR3 is TGTGCCAGCATGGGTTTGTCTAGCGCTCTTTACGAGCAGTACTTC. Its translation: CASMGLSSALYEQYF.

The chain's CDR3 is CASSLVLLGGGSPLHF. The CDR3 DNA sequence: TGTGCCAGCAGTTTAGTGCTTTTGGGGGGAGGATCACCCCTCCACTTT. This chain uses TRBV27 with TRBJ1-6; tentative D call: TRBD1 (5 bases). V lost 2 bases and J 10 bases, leaving 18 bases between the germline ends. The CDR3 length is 16 residues. CDR1 and CDR2 (germline): MNHEY, SMNVEV (reference sequence).

This clonotype was observed at least ten times. The V call is TRBV20-1, the J call TRBJ1-5; D gene uncertain. Per germline, CDR1 DFQATT and CDR2 SNEGSKA (reference sequence). CDR3 length: 15 residues. Trimming stripped 0 bases from V and 3 bases from J, with 12 bases between. The CDR3 coding sequence is TGCAGTGCTAGAGATGTAGGGTTGGCCAATCAGCCCCAGCATTTT. It encodes CSARDVGLANQPQHF.

The table lists this clonotype with a count of one. For the CDR3, the DNA is TGTGCCAGCAGCTTTACGGGACCCGAGAGAGATACGCAGTATTTT. It translates to CASSFTGPERDTQYF. The J gene is TRBJ2-3, the V gene TRBV5-4; the D gene could be TRBD1 or TRBD2 (5 bases each). The CDR3 totals 15 residues. V was shortened by 2 bases and J by 5 bases, with 15 bases between the two germline ends. Germline CDR1 is SGHNT and CDR2 is YYREEE (reference sequence).

This clonotype was detected only a few times. This chain connects TRBV12-3 or TRBV12-4 to TRBJ2-7; D is unresolved. The V end was cut by 3 bases, the J end by 5 bases, with 5 bases between. The CDR3 totals 11 residues. CDR3 nucleotides: TGTGCCAGCAGTTTTAGGAACGAGCAGTACTTC. This translates into CASSFRNEQYF.

The gene calls are TRBV29-1 and TRBJ2-5; the D is unclear. CDR1 SQVTM and CDR2 ANQGSEA come from the germline V gene. Trimming pared 6 bases from V and 1 base from J, leaving 12 bases between. The CDR3 sequence is 13 residues long. The CDR3 nucleotides read TGCAGCGTGCCTTATGGAAGCCAAGAGACCCAGTACTTC. Protein: CSVPYGSQETQYF. The complete variable domain, with remaining parts taken from reference TRBV29-1 and TRBJ2-5, reads SAVISQKPSRDICQRGTSLTIQCQVDSQVTMMFWYRQQPGQSLTLIATANQGSEATYESGFVIDKFPISRPNLTFSTLTVSNMSPEDSSIYLCSVPYGSQETQYFGPGTRLLVL.

This clonotype was seen a few times. Since a much larger clone is just one base distant, this may be a read error. The rearrangement uses TRBV20-1 and TRBJ2-1; 8 nucleotides align to TRBD2. Germline lookup yields CDR1 DFQATT and CDR2 SNEGSKA (reference sequence). CDR3 length equals 16 residues. CDR3 protein: CSARDDSGRLGNEQSF. CDR3 sequence (DNA): TGCAGTGCTAGAGATGACAGCGGGAGATTGGGAAATGAGCAGTCCTTC.

This clonotype was recorded many times. The chain combines TRBV28 with TRBJ2-7; 9 nucleotides line up with TRBD1. J was trimmed by 5 bases and V by 5 bases; bases with no gene match: 10. The CDR3 consists of 15 residues. CDR1 is MDHEN, CDR2 SYDVKM, per germline. The DNA of the CDR3 is TGTGCCAGCAGTCAAACCTGGGACAGGGAACACGAGCAGTACTTC. This encodes CASSQTWDREHEQYF. Based on the CDR3 plus reference TRBV28 and TRBJ2-7, the full variable domain is DVKVTQSSRYLVKRTGEKVFLECVQDMDHENMFWYRQDPGLGLRLIYFSYDVKMKEKGDIPEGYSVSREKKERFSLILESASTNQTSMYLCASSQTWDREHEQYFGPGTRLTVT.

This clonotype was seen at least ten times. This chain connects TRBV28 to TRBJ2-2; D is perhaps TRBD1 (6 bases). V gave up 10 bases and J gave up 1 base, with 16 bases separating them. The V gene's germline CDR1 is MDHEN and CDR2 SYDVKM. This CDR3 is built from 15 residues. CDR3 residues: CATSRDTENTGELFF. CDR3 bases: TGTGCCACCTCCCGGGACACCGAGAACACCGGGGAGCTGTTTTTT.

There are many counts of this clonotype. CDR3 region: CSATRQGARNEQFF. CDR3 sequence (DNA): TGCAGTGCTACCCGACAGGGGGCTAGGAATGAGCAGTTCTTC. The chain couples TRBV20-1 to TRBJ2-1, with 10 bases that match TRBD1. CDR3 length equals 14 residues. The germline gives CDR1 DFQATT, CDR2 SNEGSKA (reference sequence). V lost 4 bases, J lost 7 bases, and 7 bases stayed unmatched.

At least ten counts were recorded for this clonotype. The CDR3 loop is CAWSAAGLRNTIYF. CDR3 DNA sequence: TGTGCCTGGAGTGCGGCCGGGTTGAGAAACACCATATATTTT. This chain links TRBV30 with TRBJ1-3; no clear D gene. This CDR3 contains 14 residues. CDR1 and CDR2 from the germline V gene are GTSNPN and SVGIG (reference sequence). Trimming removed 1 base at V and 5 bases at J, with 12 bases between.

Only a few counts were recorded for this clonotype. The chain couples TRBV18 to TRBJ1-4, with TRBD1 matching 7 bases. The V segment lost 6 bases and the J segment 8 bases; nucleotides outside the gene matches: 6. The CDR3 consists of 13 residues. From germline, CDR1 is KGHSH and CDR2 LQKENI. CDR3 in amino acids: CASSDRVEEKLFF. In DNA, the CDR3 is TGTGCCAGCTCCGACAGGGTGGAAGAAAAACTGTTTTTT.

As for this clonotype: This may arise from a read error, as a much more abundant clone is one base away. This sequence joins TRBV20-1 and TRBJ1-1, with D unclear. Trimming shortened V by 3 bases and J by 1 base, and 9 bases separated the two germline ends. The CDR3 totals 13 residues. Germline V CDR1 and CDR2: DFQATT, SNEGSKA (reference sequence). The CDR3 nucleotides are TGCAGTGCTAGCGTAGGGAGGAACACTGAAGCTTTCTTT. Amino acids: CSASVGRNTEAFF.

This sequence joins TRBV11-2 and TRBJ2-7, with 8 bases lining up with TRBD2. Trimming at V came to 0 bases and at J to 4 bases, leaving 14 bases not matched to a gene. The CDR3 has 18 residues. The germline gives CDR1 SGHAT, CDR2 FQNNGV. The CDR3, as DNA: TGTGCCAGCAGCTTAGACCCTGCGGGGGGCGGAGCGGATTACGAGCAGTACTTC. It yields the protein CASSLDPAGGGADYEQYF.

This clonotype was counted between two and nine times. The chain joins TRBV7-8 to TRBJ2-7, with TRBD1 identical over 12 bases. This CDR3 region has 14 residues. J was trimmed by 6 bases and V by 5 bases; bases with no gene match: 5. Germline assignment: CDR1 SGHVS and CDR2 FQNEAQ. CDR3 in DNA: TGTGCCAGCAGCACCGGGACAGGGGGCGCCGAGCAGTACTTC. Encoded protein: CASSTGTGGAEQYF.

This clonotype came up many times. J is TRBJ1-1 and V is TRBV29-1, with D uncertain. This CDR3 spans 13 amino acids. V was shortened by 5 bases and J by 1 base, with 11 bases between the two germline ends. Looked up from germline, CDR1 is SQVTM and CDR2 is ANQGSEA. The DNA of the CDR3 is TGCAGCGTTCTTGACGGCCAGAACACTGAAGCTTTCTTT. It is translated as CSVLDGQNTEAFF.

This clonotype was counted many times. The genes are TRBV7-3 and TRBJ2-1; 12 bases are a match to TRBD2. The CDR3 consists of 18 residues. Trimming removed 5 bases from V and 8 bases from J; junction bases left unmatched: 16. Looked up from germline, CDR1 is SGHTA and CDR2 is FQGTGA. This CDR3 reads CASSAGWASGRALDEQFF. CDR3 nucleotide sequence: TGTGCCAGCAGCGCAGGTTGGGCTAGCGGGAGGGCCTTGGATGAGCAGTTCTTC. Full variable domain (remainder filled in from reference TRBV7-3 and TRBJ2-1): GAGVSQTPSNKVTEKGKYVELRCDPISGHTALYWYRQSLGQGPEFLIYFQGTGAADDSGLPNDRFFAVRPEGSVSTLKIQRTERGDSAVYLCASSAGWASGRALDEQFFGPGTRLTVL.

The V and J genes are TRBV29-1 and TRBJ1-5, with D tentatively TRBD1 (5 bases). This CDR3 spans 11 amino acids. Trimming removed 1 base at V and 13 bases at J, with 11 bases between. Germline values: CDR1 SQVTM, CDR2 ANQGSEA. CDR3: CSVEVTGQQHF. The CDR3 region has the DNA TGCAGCGTTGAAGTCACGGGGCAACAGCATTTT.

The rearrangement uses TRBV14 and TRBJ1-1; a weak D match, TRBD1 (5 bases). Trimming removed 0 bases at V and 4 bases at J, with 12 bases between. CDR3 size: 15 residues. Looked up from germline, CDR1 is SGHDN and CDR2 is FVKESK. This CDR3 reads CASSQDPWQGTEAFF. CDR3 nucleotides: TGTGCCAGCAGCCAAGATCCCTGGCAGGGCACTGAAGCTTTCTTT.

This chain uses TRBV20-1 with TRBJ2-5; 10 positions agree with TRBD2. There are 12 residues in the CDR3. Unmatched junction bases numbered 5, after V lost 8 bases and J lost 5 bases. CDR1 is DFQATT, CDR2 SNEGSKA, per germline (reference sequence). The CDR3 DNA reads as TGCAGTATAGCGGGAGGTGGGGAGACCCAGTACTTC. It yields the protein CSIAGGGETQYF.

CDR3 in amino acids: CAWSVIGLASEQFF. The CDR3 DNA sequence: TGTGCCTGGAGTGTAATTGGACTAGCGTCTGAGCAGTTCTTC. The genes are TRBV30 and TRBJ2-1; TRBD2 aligns across 9 bases. V gave up 0 bases and J gave up 9 bases; unmatched junction bases: 6. CDR1 GTSNPN and CDR2 SVGIG come from the germline V gene (reference sequence). This CDR3 is built from 14 residues.

This clonotype showed up many times. The J gene is TRBJ2-3, the V gene TRBV28, with 11 nucleotides matching TRBD1. The J segment lost 3 bases and the V segment lost 8 bases, leaving 10 bases of the junction unmatched. This CDR3 comprises 16 residues. Germline V lookup: CDR1 MDHEN, CDR2 SYDVKM. Here the CDR3 DNA reads TGTGCCAGCTGCACGTACCGGGACAGGGGGACAGATACGCAGTATTTT. Translated, it gives CASCTYRDRGTDTQYF. Filled out from reference TRBV28 and TRBJ2-3, the complete variable domain reads DVKVTQSSRYLVKRTGEKVFLECVQDMDHENMFWYRQDPGLGLRLIYFSYDVKMKEKGDIPEGYSVSREKKERFSLILESASTNQTSMYLCASCTYRDRGTDTQYFGPGTRLTVL.

Only a few counts were recorded for this clonotype. V and J are TRBV29-1 and TRBJ1-1, with D hard to call. This CDR3 is 12 amino acids long. Per the germline V gene, CDR1 is SQVTM and CDR2 is ANQGSEA. Trimming pared 4 bases from V and 6 bases from J, leaving 12 bases between. CDR3 protein: CSVVALRAEAFF. The CDR3 nucleotides are TGCAGCGTTGTAGCGTTACGGGCTGAAGCTTTCTTT.

This clonotype has only a few counts. The chain's CDR3 is CASSIQVAGVREQYF. The DNA of the CDR3 is TGTGCCAGCAGTATCCAGGTAGCGGGAGTGAGAGAGCAGTACTTC. V and J are TRBV28 and TRBJ2-7, with 9 nucleotides matching TRBD2. CDR3 size: 15 residues. Germline V gene data show CDR1 as MDHEN and CDR2 as SYDVKM. J lost 7 bases, V lost 5 bases, and 12 bases had no gene match.

There are a few counts of this clonotype. The chain combines TRBV5-4 with TRBJ2-7, with TRBD1 matching 7 bases. The CDR3 extends over 18 amino acids. Germline values: CDR1 SGHNT, CDR2 YYREEE (reference sequence). Germline trimming cut 0 bases from V and 1 base from J; bases unmatched to any gene: 13. CDR3 DNA sequence: TGTGCCAGCAGCTTGGTCATATTCGGGACAGCCAAGTCCTACGAGCAGTACTTC. Translated, it gives CASSLVIFGTAKSYEQYF. Complete variable domain (other parts from reference TRBV5-4 and TRBJ2-7): ETGVTQSPTHLIKTRGQQVTLRCSSQSGHNTVSWYQQALGQGPQFIFQYYREEENGRGNFPPRFSGLQFPNYSSELNVNALELDDSALYLCASSLVIFGTAKSYEQYFGPGTRLTVT.

The genes are TRBV20-1 and TRBJ1-1; the D is unclear. Trimming left V 5 bases short and J 4 bases short, with 14 bases between. CDR3 size: 13 residues. Germline lookup yields CDR1 DFQATT and CDR2 SNEGSKA (reference sequence). CDR3: CSAPSPLITEAFF. In DNA, the CDR3 is TGCAGTGCTCCTAGCCCCCTCATCACTGAAGCTTTCTTT.

V usage is TRBV11-2 and J usage is TRBJ2-1, with 8 bases that match TRBD2. The CDR3 contains 18 residues. CDR1 SGHAT and CDR2 FQNNGV come from the germline V gene. J gave up 0 bases and V 1 base, and 8 bases lay outside the gene matches. CDR3 amino acids: CASSLVRTSPLSYNEQFF. DNA for the CDR3: TGTGCCAGCAGCTTAGTCCGGACTAGCCCCCTCTCCTACAATGAGCAGTTCTTC.

This clonotype was seen more than once but under ten times. The V and J genes are TRBV28 and TRBJ2-2; 16 positions match TRBD2. The CDR3 totals 18 residues. Germline V CDR1 and CDR2: MDHEN, SYDVKM. V was clipped by 6 bases and J by 7 bases; unmatched bases: 11. The CDR3 is CASRESLGTSGRDGELFF. CDR3 in DNA: TGTGCCAGCAGGGAATCCCTGGGGACTAGCGGGAGGGACGGGGAGCTGTTTTTT.

There are many counts of this clonotype. V is TRBV20-1 and J is TRBJ2-3, with 8 bases fitting TRBD2. This CDR3 region has 16 residues. Per the germline V gene, CDR1 is DFQATT and CDR2 is SNEGSKA (reference sequence). V lost 4 bases, J lost 4 bases, and 13 bases stayed unmatched. CDR3 residues: CSATPLSGSRSDTQYF. CDR3 DNA: TGCAGTGCTACACCCCTGAGCGGGAGTCGGTCAGATACGCAGTATTTT.

This clonotype has at least ten counts. The V and J genes are TRBV5-6 and TRBJ2-1; TRBD2 agrees at 12 bases. V gave up 0 bases and J gave up 9 bases; unmatched junction bases: 1. CDR1 is SGHDT, CDR2 YYEEEE, per germline. The CDR3 loop spans 14 amino acids. The CDR3 loop is CASSLATSGSEQFF. The CDR3 coding sequence is TGTGCCAGCAGCTTGGCGACTAGCGGGAGTGAGCAGTTCTTC.